These 24 T cell receptor beta chains were sequenced from one sample in a study of glioma-infiltrating T cells. Amplification of TCR alpha and beta CDR3 regions from RNA used iRepertoire nested multiplex PCR. One entry per CDR3 protein results from TCRdb running MiXCR on the multiplex PCR reads. The sample lists 3,000 to 4,000 distinct CDR3 sequences, approximately 86% occurring once. Specimen: glioma tissue, nonneoplastic brain tissue, or PBMCs (not recorded which). The receptors here all came from a human donor with low-grade glioma or glioblastoma, undergoing nonglioma brain surgery, or in good health (not recorded which).

With regard to this clonotype: This beta chain is an unintended read in a library built for alpha chains; its size means little. The rearrangement uses TRBV3-1 and TRBJ1-4, with 10 bases matching TRBD1. V was pared by 5 bases and J by 10 bases, with 7 bases of the junction left unmatched. The CDR3 spans 14 residues. Germline assignment: CDR1 LGHDT and CDR2 YNNKEL (reference sequence). The CDR3 DNA follows: TGTGCCAGCAGCTCCCGGGACAGGGGAGGAAAACTGTTTTTT. This translates into CASSSRDRGGKLFF.

Regarding this clonotype: This beta chain turned up in a library designed for alpha chains; as an off-target read, its abundance says little. This sequence joins TRBV6-2 or TRBV6-3 and TRBJ1-2; 10 nucleotides line up with TRBD1. V shed 3 bases and J 6 bases; nucleotides not matched to a gene: 4. Germline assignment: CDR1 MNHEY and CDR2 SVGEGT. The CDR3 is 14 residues long. In nucleotides, the CDR3 is TGTGCCAGCAGTTATGTAGGGACAGGGGATGGCTACACCTTC. Amino acids: CASSYVGTGDGYTF.

A remark on this clonotype: This beta chain was picked up by a library intended for alpha chains and is off target, so its count carries little meaning. This chain's CDR3 is CASSFREREKLFF. In nucleotides, the CDR3 is TGTGCCAGCAGTTTCAGGGAGCGGGAAAAACTGTTTTTT. The rearrangement links TRBV27 to TRBJ1-4; tentative D call: TRBD1 (5 bases). V was trimmed by 3 bases and J by 8 bases, leaving 10 bases between them. The CDR3 runs to 13 residues. Germline CDR1 and CDR2: MNHEY and SMNVEV (reference sequence).

A note on this clonotype: This beta chain came through as a stray read in a library set up for alpha chains, and its size says little. This chain links TRBV6-1 with TRBJ2-7, with D possibly TRBD2 on 6 matching bases. Trimming cost V 4 bases and J 5 bases, with 15 bases left between them. The germline gives CDR1 MNHNS, CDR2 SASEGT. The CDR3 has 14 amino acids. DNA for the CDR3: TGTGCCAGCAGTGTAGCGTGGGAGGAAGACGAGCAGTACTTC. Its translation is CASSVAWEEDEQYF.

For this clonotype: This beta chain was picked up by a library intended for alpha chains and is off target, so its count carries little meaning. The CDR3 nucleotides read TGTGCCAGCAGTAGACTAGCGGAGCATCTTAGCACAGATACGCAGTATTTT. Amino acids: CASSRLAEHLSTDTQYF. V usage is TRBV6-2 or TRBV6-3 and J usage is TRBJ2-3, with 9 positions matching TRBD2. The germline gives CDR1 MNHEY, CDR2 SVGEGT. The J segment lost 0 bases and the V segment lost 5 bases, leaving 9 bases of the junction unmatched. The CDR3 spans 17 residues.

As regards this clonotype: The size of this beta chain means little, since it is a stray read in a library made for alpha chains. The rearrangement links TRBV27 to TRBJ2-7; a weak D match, TRBD1 (6 bases). This CDR3 has 14 amino acids. Deletions cut 6 bases from V and 5 bases from J, with 17 bases between. Germline V CDR1 and CDR2: MNHEY, SMNVEV (reference sequence). The CDR3 sequence: CASSDRDIPHEQYF. CDR3 DNA sequence: TGTGCCAGCAGCGATCGGGACATTCCCCACGAGCAGTACTTC.

With regard to this clonotype: A library made for alpha chains picked up this beta chain off target, so its size means little. The rearrangement links TRBV27 to TRBJ2-1; tentative D call: TRBD1 (8 bases). Germline assignment: CDR1 MNHEY and CDR2 SMNVEV (reference sequence). Trimming removed 3 bases from V and 4 bases from J, with 13 bases in between. This CDR3 spans 15 amino acids. The CDR3 sequence: CASSFDRGGYNEQFF. The CDR3 nucleotides are TGTGCCAGCAGTTTCGACAGGGGAGGGTACAATGAGCAGTTCTTC.

Points on this clonotype: Being off target in a library aimed at alpha chains, this beta chain has a size of little meaning. The chain has TRBV25-1 and TRBJ1-1, with D maybe TRBD1 (6 bases). CDR3 size: 15 residues. Germline CDR1 and CDR2: MGHDK and SYGVNS. The V and J ends lost 6 bases and 3 bases respectively, with 17 bases between them. This chain's CDR3 is CASSATKGGDTEAFF. The CDR3 coding sequence is TGTGCCAGCAGCGCGACGAAAGGGGGTGACACTGAAGCTTTCTTT.

Concerning this clonotype: Found in a library prepared for alpha chains, this beta chain is an off-target read, and its abundance has little meaning. The chain has TRBV6-1 and TRBJ1-6; D gene unclear. Germline CDR1 and CDR2: MNHNS and SASEGT. The CDR3 extends over 12 amino acids. V was pared by 7 bases and J by 7 bases, with 8 bases between. The CDR3 sequence: CASTGFNSPLHF. The CDR3 nucleotides read TGTGCCAGCACCGGGTTCAATTCACCCCTCCACTTT.

Note on this clonotype: As an off-target read in a library built for alpha chains, this beta chain has a frequency of little significance. The chain couples TRBV6-1 to TRBJ2-6; 7 positions match TRBD1. CDR3 length: 16 residues. After removal of 5 bases from V and 2 bases from J, the junction contained 6 bases not matched to a gene. The germline V gene encodes CDR1 MNHNS and CDR2 SASEGT. The CDR3 DNA reads TGTGCCAGCAGTCAAACAACAGGGGCTGGGGCCAACGTCCTGACTTTC. Protein: CASSQTTGAGANVLTF.

Concerning this clonotype: In a library made to pick up alpha chains, this beta chain is a stray read with a size that means little. The chain couples TRBV19 to TRBJ2-1; TRBD2 matches at 10 bases. J was trimmed by 0 bases and V by 7 bases; bases with no gene match: 18. The CDR3 spans 20 residues. Germline V CDR1 and CDR2: LNHDA, SQIVND (reference sequence). The CDR3 nucleotides are TGTGCCAGTACCACATGGGGGCCAGCGGGAGGGAGGAGCTCCTACAATGAGCAGTTCTTC. This gives the protein CASTTWGPAGGRSSYNEQFF.

Notes on this clonotype: Since the library was made to target alpha chains, this beta chain is a stray read and its abundance is not meaningful. The gene calls are TRBV7-9 and TRBJ1-5; TRBD1 aligns across 9 bases. Germline CDR1 is SEHNR and CDR2 is FQNEAQ (reference sequence). The CDR3 runs to 15 residues. After removal of 5 bases from V and 4 bases from J, the junction contained 6 bases not matched to a gene. The CDR3 loop is CASSPPGTGNQPQHF. The CDR3 DNA is TGTGCCAGCAGCCCTCCCGGGACAGGGAATCAGCCCCAGCATTTT.

On this clonotype itself: This beta chain is an off-target read within a library intended for alpha chains, so its frequency means little. The gene calls are TRBV6-6 and TRBJ2-1, with D maybe TRBD1 (6 bases). V lost 4 bases and J lost 13, with 20 bases in between. The CDR3 length is 14 residues. Germline CDR1 reads MNHNY; CDR2 reads SVGAGI (reference sequence). CDR3 region: CASSSTTGHQSQFF. The CDR3 DNA sequence: TGTGCCAGCAGTTCTACTACGGGACACCAAAGTCAGTTCTTC.

As for this clonotype: This beta chain represents an off-target read in a library built for alpha chains; its size is of limited meaning. This sequence joins TRBV6-1 and TRBJ1-2; no definite D call. This CDR3 has 10 residues. With 6 bases removed from V and 2 bases from J, the gap between germline ends came to 1 base. Germline CDR1 reads MNHNS; CDR2 reads SASEGT. The CDR3 DNA sequence: TGTGCCAGCAGCAACTATGGCTACACCTTC. Its translation: CASSNYGYTF.

With regard to this clonotype: This beta chain turned up in a library designed for alpha chains; as an off-target read, its abundance says little. The chain carries TRBV6-1 and TRBJ2-7; 11 bases align to TRBD2. The germline CDR1 and CDR2 sequences are MNHNS and SASEGT. The J segment lost 7 bases and the V segment lost 5 bases, leaving 10 bases of the junction unmatched. This CDR3 is 15 amino acids long. DNA of the CDR3: TGTGCCAGCAGTTTCGCTAGCGGGGGGACCAATGAGCAGTACTTC. Protein sequence: CASSFASGGTNEQYF.

This clonotype was seen a few times. The library was prepared for alpha chains; this beta chain is a stray read, so its frequency means little. V and J are TRBV27 and TRBJ1-6; tentatively, D is TRBD1 (6 bases). CDR3 size: 15 residues. Germline CDR1 is MNHEY and CDR2 is SMNVEV (reference sequence). V gave up 2 bases and J gave up 4 bases, with 9 bases separating them. The CDR3 spells CASSLRQGYNSPLHF. CDR3 nucleotide sequence: TGTGCCAGCAGTTTAAGGCAGGGGTATAATTCACCCCTCCACTTT.

This clonotype was detected only a few times. With the library built for alpha chains, this beta chain is off target and its frequency is not meaningful. This chain links TRBV7-6 with TRBJ2-5; D perhaps matches TRBD2 (6 bases). CDR1 and CDR2 from the germline V gene are SGHVS and FNYEAQ. The length of the CDR3 is 13 residues. V was shortened by 1 base and J by 4 bases, with 7 bases between the two germline ends. The CDR3: CASSLDGGETQYF. Written as DNA, the CDR3 is TGTGCCAGCAGCTTAGACGGGGGAGAGACCCAGTACTTC.

In the case of this clonotype: This beta chain is an unintended read in a library built for alpha chains; its size means little. The chain employs TRBV2 and TRBJ1-5, with 7 nucleotides matching TRBD1. CDR3 length equals 15 residues. Germline CDR1 is SNHLY and CDR2 is FYNNEI. Unmatched junction bases numbered 13, after V lost 7 bases and J lost 7 bases. This CDR3 is CASNPQGGKGQPQHF. DNA of the CDR3: TGTGCCAGCAACCCTCAGGGGGGAAAGGGCCAGCCCCAGCATTTT.

With respect to this clonotype: For a library built for alpha chains, this beta chain is a stray read; little rests on its size. This chain joins TRBV7-3 and TRBJ2-3, with D perhaps matching TRBD1 (6 bases). From germline, CDR1 is SGHTA and CDR2 FQGTGA. CDR3 length: 19 amino acids. The V end was cut by 3 bases, the J end by 5 bases, with 27 bases between. The CDR3 loop reads CASSFLSPGATRGGDTQYF. The CDR3 DNA reads TGTGCCAGCAGCTTCCTCTCCCCAGGGGCCACACGAGGTGGAGATACGCAGTATTTT.

Remarks on this clonotype: Being off target in a library aimed at alpha chains, this beta chain has a size of little meaning. V is TRBV24-1 and J is TRBJ1-1, with 7 positions matching TRBD1. The ends lost 9 bases at V and 5 bases at J; junction bases unmatched: 2. The V gene's germline CDR1 is KGHDR and CDR2 SFDVKD. The CDR3 sequence is 11 residues long. CDR3 residues: CATQQGTEAFF. In DNA form, the CDR3 reads TGTGCCACCCAACAGGGGACTGAAGCTTTCTTT.

A word on this clonotype: This beta chain turned up in a library designed for alpha chains; as an off-target read, its abundance says little. The chain carries TRBV6-6 and TRBJ2-1, with unresolved D. Per the germline V gene, CDR1 is MNHNY and CDR2 is SVGAGI (reference sequence). The CDR3 contains 13 residues. Trimming pared 1 base from V and 9 bases from J, leaving 10 bases between. DNA for the CDR3: TGTGCCAGCAGTTACTATAAAGCCGGTGAGCAGTTCTTC. Translation gives CASSYYKAGEQFF.

With regard to this clonotype: This beta chain is an off-target read within a library intended for alpha chains, so its frequency means little. The chain has TRBV19 and TRBJ2-4; 8 bases are shared with TRBD1. CDR1 and CDR2 from the germline V gene are LNHDA and SQIVND (reference sequence). V was clipped by 5 bases and J by 1 base; unmatched bases: 10. The CDR3 totals 17 residues. Here the CDR3 DNA reads TGTGCCAGTAGTCCCCAGGACAGGGCTAGGGCCAAAAACATTCAGTACTTC. It is translated as CASSPQDRARAKNIQYF.

With regard to this clonotype: Found in a library prepared for alpha chains, this beta chain is an off-target read, and its abundance has little meaning. This chain connects TRBV28 to TRBJ2-7, with D perhaps matching TRBD1 or TRBD2 (5 bases each). The CDR3 extends over 15 amino acids. V lost 8 bases to trimming and J lost 2 bases, with 19 bases between them. Germline CDR1 and CDR2: MDHEN and SYDVKM. The CDR3 DNA is TGTGCCAGCGGTTCTCAGGGACCAAGCGCCTACGAGCAGTACTTC. Translated, it gives CASGSQGPSAYEQYF.

As for this clonotype: This beta chain is an unintended read in a library built for alpha chains; its size means little. The chain employs TRBV20-1 and TRBJ1-3; D is unresolved. The germline gives CDR1 DFQATT, CDR2 SNEGSKA (reference sequence). The germline V and J ends were trimmed by 1 base and 4 bases, with 5 bases remaining between them. The length of the CDR3 is 12 residues. The CDR3 region has the DNA TGCAGTGCTAGAGTGACAGGAAACACCATATATTTT. It is translated as CSARVTGNTIYF.